This T cell receptor beta chain was retrieved from a study of T cells in Graves' hyperthyroidism and ophthalmopathy. This clonotype was counted at least ten times. The antigen remains undetermined. In making diagnoses, clinical symptoms, serum thyroxine and TRAb, thyroid ultrasound and orbital computed tomography were all used. Study-wide results and caveats: Most thyroid clonotypes that were expanded above 0.001 also turned up in blood.

The TCR beta CDR3 regions underwent amplification using RNA transcripts as the source. Researchers ran a first-round RT-PCR on the TCR CDR3 using the HTBI primer set. TCRdb re-derived calls from the multiplex PCR reads in MiXCR, one entry per CDR3 protein. The table lists under 300,000 distinct CDR3 sequences, 14% to 15% of them singletons. CDR1 MNHEY and CDR2 SMNVEV come from the germline V gene (reference sequence). The CDR3 has 13 residues. V was pared by 8 bases and J by 3 bases, with 14 bases between. The chain uses TRBV27 and TRBJ2-7; D may be TRBD2 (7 bases). The receptor's source is a woman in her forties with Graves' hyperthyroidism that later progressed to Graves' ophthalmopathy. Specimen: blood. The CDR3 coding sequence is TGTGCCAGCGGCGGGGGCAGACACTACGAGCAGTACTTC. It is translated as CASGGGRHYEQYF.